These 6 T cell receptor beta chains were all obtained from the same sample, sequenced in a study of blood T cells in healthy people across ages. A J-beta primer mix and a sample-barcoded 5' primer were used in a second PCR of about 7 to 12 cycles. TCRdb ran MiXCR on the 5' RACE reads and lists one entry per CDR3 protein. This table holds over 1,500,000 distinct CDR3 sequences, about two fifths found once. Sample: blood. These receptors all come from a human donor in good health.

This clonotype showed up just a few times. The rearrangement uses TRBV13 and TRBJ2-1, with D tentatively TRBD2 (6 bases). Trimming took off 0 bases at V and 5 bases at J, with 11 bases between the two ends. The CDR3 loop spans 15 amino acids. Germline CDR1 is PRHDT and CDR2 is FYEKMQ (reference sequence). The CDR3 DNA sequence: TGTGCCAGCAGCTTAGGACAGGAGGGGAACAATGAGCAGTTCTTC. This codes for CASSLGQEGNNEQFF.

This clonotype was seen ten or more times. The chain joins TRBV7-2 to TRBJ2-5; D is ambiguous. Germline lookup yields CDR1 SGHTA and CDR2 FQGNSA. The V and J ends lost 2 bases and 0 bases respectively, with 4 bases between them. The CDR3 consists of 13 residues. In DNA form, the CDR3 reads TGTGCCAGCAGCTTATCCTACCAAGAGACCCAGTACTTC. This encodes CASSLSYQETQYF.

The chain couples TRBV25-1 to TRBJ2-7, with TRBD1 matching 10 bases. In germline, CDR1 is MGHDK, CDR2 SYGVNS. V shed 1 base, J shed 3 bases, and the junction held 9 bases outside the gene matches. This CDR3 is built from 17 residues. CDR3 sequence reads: CASSESYGGTGVYEQYF. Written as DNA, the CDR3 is TGTGCCAGCAGTGAATCTTACGGCGGGACAGGGGTCTACGAGCAGTACTTC.

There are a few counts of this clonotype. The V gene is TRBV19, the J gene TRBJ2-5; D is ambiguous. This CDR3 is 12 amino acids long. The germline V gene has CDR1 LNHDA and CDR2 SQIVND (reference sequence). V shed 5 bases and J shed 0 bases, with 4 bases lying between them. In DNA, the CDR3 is TGTGCCAGTAGTTACCACCAAGAGACCCAGTACTTC. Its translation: CASSYHQETQYF. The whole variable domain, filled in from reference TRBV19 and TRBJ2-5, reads DGGITQSPKYLFRKEGQNVTLSCEQNLNHDAMYWYRQDPGQGLRLIYYSQIVNDFQKGDIAEGYSVSREKKESFPLTVTSAQKNPTAFYLCASSYHQETQYFGPGTRLLVL.

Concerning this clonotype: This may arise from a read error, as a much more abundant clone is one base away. The CDR3 DNA reads as TGCAGCGTCAGGGACCTCTCCTACAATGAGCTGTTCTTC. This encodes CSVRDLSYNELFF. The rearrangement links TRBV29-1 to TRBJ2-1, with D perhaps given as TRBD1 or TRBD2 (5 bases each). There are 13 residues in the CDR3. The germline V gene encodes CDR1 SQVTM and CDR2 ANQGSEA.

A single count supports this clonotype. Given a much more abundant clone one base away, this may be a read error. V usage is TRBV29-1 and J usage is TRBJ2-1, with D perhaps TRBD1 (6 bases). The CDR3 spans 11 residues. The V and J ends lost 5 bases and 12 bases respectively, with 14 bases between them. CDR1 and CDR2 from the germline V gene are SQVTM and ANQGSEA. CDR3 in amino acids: CSVKGVLGQFF. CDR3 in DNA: TGCAGCGTTAAGGGGGTGCTTGGGCAGTTCTTC.